This entry lists 4 T cell receptor beta chains sequenced from one sample in a study of blood T cell repertoires in COVID-19. TCRdb keeps only in-frame clones here, not all; method: immunoSEQ multiplex PCR. The sample includes about 150,000 clones, just under 85% of them seen just once. The sequencing input was peripheral blood. These receptors originate from a woman aged 55-70 years with acute or convalescent COVID-19.

The V call is TRBV19, the J call TRBJ1-5; the match to TRBD1 covers 7 bases. The V gene end was trimmed by 5 bases and the J gene end by 0 bases; junction bases not matched to a gene: 7. The CDR3 is 16 amino acids. In germline, CDR1 is LNHDA, CDR2 SQIVND (reference sequence). In nucleotides, the CDR3 is TGTGCCAGTAGTGCCCGACAGGGCGATAGCAATCAGCCCCAGCATTTT. Protein sequence: CASSARQGDSNQPQHF.

The chain carries TRBV28 and TRBJ1-2; D possibly corresponds to TRBD1 (5 bases). Germline V gene data show CDR1 as MDHEN and CDR2 as SYDVKM. The germline V and J ends were trimmed by 3 bases and 7 bases, with 15 bases remaining between them. The CDR3 consists of 14 residues. CDR3 protein: CASSFWQGWGGYTF. The CDR3 DNA follows: TGTGCCAGCAGTTTTTGGCAGGGATGGGGTGGCTACACCTTC.

This clone was observed a handful of times. This chain links TRBV2 with TRBJ1-1, with 7 positions matching TRBD1. Germline V lookup: CDR1 SNHLY, CDR2 FYNNEI. The CDR3 runs 15 residues. V shed 7 bases and J 1 base; nucleotides not matched to a gene: 9. For the CDR3, the DNA is TGTGCCAGCACCAGACAGGGAGAAGGGAACACTGAAGCTTTCTTT. Translation gives CASTRQGEGNTEAFF.

This clone was observed a few times. V gene TRBV19 combines with J gene TRBJ1-1; the D gene is possibly TRBD1 (5 bases). The CDR3 length is 15 residues. From germline, CDR1 is LNHDA and CDR2 SQIVND (reference sequence). V was pared by 0 bases and J by 5 bases, with 13 bases between. CDR3 in DNA: TGTGCCAGTAGTATAGATCTAGGGGCCGTGACTGAAGCTTTCTTT. It is translated as CASSIDLGAVTEAFF.